This T cell receptor (beta chain) was captured by sequencing in a study of PD-1 blockade in mismatch repair-deficient tumors. On the study more broadly: All were previously treated, progressing patients with over 9 mismatch repair-deficient cancer types.

Profiling relied on immunoSEQ multiplex PCR, and the TCRdb table lists in-frame clones only, not all of them. The table records roughly 48,000 clones, 77% of them present only once. PCR or immunohistochemistry showed mismatch repair deficiency in every enrolled patient. A few pembrolizumab responders had their TCRs sequenced. The germline gives CDR1 SGHAT, CDR2 FQNNGV. Trimming removed 1 base at V and 0 bases at J, with 7 bases between. This CDR3 spans 14 amino acids. The receptor's source is an adult with mismatch repair-deficient cancer. This rearrangement joins TRBV11-2 to TRBJ2-7; TRBD1 might be the D (5 bases). Sequencing used PBMCs, obtained before pembrolizumab treatment. CDR3 sequence (DNA): TGTGCCAGCAGCTTAGGGGGCAACTCCTACGAGCAGTACTTC. Protein product: CASSLGGNSYEQYF.